Presented here are 25 T cell receptor beta chains from one specimen sequenced in a study of neurological immune-mediated disorders. TCRdb passed the 5' RACE reads through MiXCR, listing each CDR3 protein once. The sample gives about 33,000 distinct CDR3 sequences, approximately 1.5% of which show up once; about 9% is in the top ten. What was sequenced was PBMCs. The receptors shown here come from a woman aged 30 to 39 with multiple sclerosis.

This clonotype appeared many times. This chain links TRBV25-1 with TRBJ1-6; no firm D call. This CDR3 is 13 amino acids long. In germline, CDR1 is MGHDK, CDR2 SYGVNS. V gave up 8 bases and J gave up 8 bases, with 13 bases separating them. This CDR3 is CASRAAKYSPLHF. DNA for the CDR3: TGTGCCAGCCGGGCGGCCAAATATTCACCCCTCCACTTT.

This clonotype was detected many times. The rearrangement joins TRBV20-1 to TRBJ1-1, with unresolved D. Germline V gene sequence: CDR1 DFQATT, CDR2 SNEGSKA (reference sequence). The germline V and J ends were trimmed by 7 bases and 0 bases, with 9 bases remaining between them. The CDR3 has 12 amino acids. CDR3 nucleotide sequence: TGCAGTGTCGGAAGGCTGAACACTGAAGCTTTCTTT. It encodes CSVGRLNTEAFF.

This clonotype occurred many times. The gene calls are TRBV20-1 and TRBJ2-1, with a tentative D call TRBD2 (6 bases). Germline V gene data show CDR1 as DFQATT and CDR2 as SNEGSKA (reference sequence). V was shortened by 5 bases and J by 8 bases, with 16 bases between the two germline ends. The CDR3 totals 13 residues. CDR3 sequence reads: CSAGGGVAYEQFF. In DNA form, the CDR3 reads TGCAGTGCTGGGGGAGGCGTAGCCTATGAGCAGTTCTTC.

This clonotype was counted ten times or more. CDR3 sequence (DNA): TGTGCCAGCAGCTTGAGGCGGGAAGAGACCCAGTACTTC. Protein: CASSLRREETQYF. J is TRBJ2-5 and V is TRBV5-5, with TRBD2 as a possible D gene (5 bases). The V end was cut by 1 base, the J end by 3 bases, with 7 bases between. CDR1 is SGHKS, CDR2 YYEKEE, per germline (reference sequence). The length of the CDR3 is 13 residues.

There are many counts of this clonotype. The V and J genes are TRBV15 and TRBJ2-2, with TRBD1 identical over 9 bases. In germline, CDR1 is LNHNV, CDR2 YYDKDF (reference sequence). The CDR3 is 13 residues long. The V and J ends lost 11 bases and 8 bases, in that order; junction bases with no gene match: 9. The CDR3 here is CASTGGESGELFF. The CDR3 region has the DNA TGTGCCTCCACAGGGGGCGAATCTGGGGAGCTGTTTTTT.

There are many counts of this clonotype. The chain joins TRBV2 to TRBJ2-1; D is unclear. The V gene lost 5 bases and the J gene lost 10 bases, with 18 bases spanning the gap. This CDR3 contains 14 residues. Germline lookup yields CDR1 SNHLY and CDR2 FYNNEI. This CDR3 reads CASSPPFAAREQFF. CDR3 sequence (DNA): TGTGCCAGCAGTCCCCCCTTTGCTGCTAGGGAGCAGTTCTTC.

Many counts were recorded for this clonotype. J is TRBJ2-3 and V is TRBV9; 13 bases map to TRBD2. With 2 bases clipped from V and 0 bases from J, the junction kept 6 bases outside the gene matches. The CDR3 contains 18 residues. The germline V gene has CDR1 SGDLS and CDR2 YYNGEE. CDR3 loop: CASSVGTSGTGSTDTQYF. Here the CDR3 DNA reads TGTGCCAGCAGCGTGGGGACTAGCGGGACCGGCAGCACAGATACGCAGTATTTT.

The sample holds many counts of this clonotype. The DNA of the CDR3 is TGTGCCAGCTCACCGAGGGAGAACACTGAAGCTTTCTTT. This translates into CASSPRENTEAFF. The V gene is TRBV18, the J gene TRBJ1-1; D unresolved. In germline, CDR1 is KGHSH, CDR2 LQKENI. CDR3 size: 13 residues. V was cut by 3 bases and J by 1 base, with 6 bases left in between.

The sample holds many counts of this clonotype. This chain uses TRBV7-2 with TRBJ2-7; D gene unclear. Trimming removed 5 bases from V and 4 bases from J, with 9 bases in between. Germline V gene lookup returns CDR1 SGHTA and CDR2 FQGNSA. This CDR3 has 12 residues. CDR3 protein: CASSPQNYEQYF. The DNA of the CDR3 is TGTGCCAGCAGCCCGCAAAATTACGAGCAGTACTTC.

There are many counts of this clonotype. The rearrangement uses TRBV3-1 and TRBJ1-2, with D hard to call. V was trimmed by 4 bases and J by 5 bases, leaving 17 bases between them. CDR1 is LGHDT and CDR2 is YNNKEL in the germline V gene (reference sequence). CDR3 size: 15 residues. CDR3 DNA sequence: TGTGCCAGCAGCCCAGAGGTCTTAAGAGGGTATGGCTACACCTTC. This codes for CASSPEVLRGYGYTF.

This clonotype was detected many times. The chain links TRBV4-3 to TRBJ2-5; D ambiguous. The length of the CDR3 is 15 residues. From germline, CDR1 is LGHNA and CDR2 YSLEER. Trimming shortened V by 3 bases and J by 4 bases, and 15 bases separated the two germline ends. CDR3 in DNA: TGCGCCAGCAGCCAGGGCCTCGGCAGGACAGAGACCCAGTACTTC. Translating gives CASSQGLGRTETQYF.

Many counts were recorded for this clonotype. The chain uses TRBV6-1 and TRBJ1-1; 9 bases are shared with TRBD1. Germline CDR1 reads MNHNS; CDR2 reads SASEGT. The CDR3 covers 13 residues. The V segment lost 8 bases and the J segment 6 bases; nucleotides outside the gene matches: 7. CDR3 sequence (DNA): TGTGCCAGCGCCCTGGGACAGGGATCTGAAGCTTTCTTT. Its protein product is CASALGQGSEAFF.

The sample holds many counts of this clonotype. The gene calls are TRBV7-2 and TRBJ1-5, with TRBD1 identical over 8 bases. Germline CDR1 and CDR2: SGHTA and FQGNSA. The CDR3 is 16 residues long. V gave up 4 bases and J gave up 8 bases; unmatched junction bases: 13. CDR3 DNA sequence: TGTGCCAGCAGCTACACAGGGGGTCGGGTAAACAAGCCCCAGCATTTT. It codes for CASSYTGGRVNKPQHF.

The chain employs TRBV7-6 and TRBJ2-1, with D perhaps TRBD1 (6 bases). Per germline, CDR1 SGHVS and CDR2 FNYEAQ. V lost 5 bases, J lost 3 bases, and 14 bases lay in between. The CDR3 is made up of 15 amino acids. CDR3 coding DNA: TGTGCCAGCAGCCGACAGGCCCTAATCTACAATGAGCAGTTCTTC. Encoded protein: CASSRQALIYNEQFF.

In its sample, this clonotype was seen many times. The chain recombines TRBV6-5 with TRBJ2-7, with a weak D call TRBD2 (7 bases). Germline CDR1 reads MNHEY; CDR2 reads SVGAGI. V was cut by 8 bases and J by 3 bases, with 17 bases left in between. The CDR3 is 14 residues long. This CDR3 reads CASGGGVPIYEQYF. CDR3 DNA sequence: TGTGCCAGCGGAGGGGGGGTGCCGATCTACGAGCAGTACTTC.

This clonotype was found many times. This rearrangement joins TRBV10-3 to TRBJ2-5; D might be TRBD1 or TRBD2, each matching 5 bases. Per the germline V gene, CDR1 is ENHRY and CDR2 is SYGVKD. V dropped 5 bases and J dropped 2 bases, with 15 bases sitting between them. CDR3 length equals 15 residues. CDR3 residues: CAISSRDQFQETQYF. The CDR3 DNA reads TGTGCCATCAGTAGCCGGGACCAATTTCAAGAGACCCAGTACTTC.

This clonotype was seen repeatedly, ten times or more. The chain couples TRBV5-5 to TRBJ1-5; D is possibly TRBD1 (5 bases). Germline V gives CDR1 SGHKS, CDR2 YYEKEE (reference sequence). Trimming stripped 4 bases from V and 7 bases from J, with 18 bases between. The CDR3 runs 15 residues. Written as DNA, the CDR3 is TGTGCCAGCAGCCTCACCTCGTGGGGGAGGCAGCCCCAGCATTTT. Encoded protein: CASSLTSWGRQPQHF.

This clonotype was picked up many times. The rearrangement uses TRBV7-9 and TRBJ1-2, with D possibly matching TRBD1 (5 bases). CDR1 is SEHNR, CDR2 FQNEAQ, per germline (reference sequence). This CDR3 region has 15 residues. Trimming shortened V by 0 bases and J by 1 base, and 9 bases separated the two germline ends. The CDR3 DNA reads as TGTGCCAGCAGCTTAGCGGAAGGGGTTAACTATGGCTACACCTTC. Amino acids: CASSLAEGVNYGYTF.

This clonotype was found many times. The chain recombines TRBV15 with TRBJ1-1; no definite D call. V was trimmed by 0 bases and J by 8 bases, leaving 10 bases between them. From germline, CDR1 is LNHNV and CDR2 YYDKDF (reference sequence). This CDR3 has 13 amino acids. For the CDR3, the DNA is TGTGCCACCAGCAGAGAAGGGCGACCGGAAGCTTTCTTT. It specifies CATSREGRPEAFF.

This clonotype was counted ten times or more. The CDR3 region is CSARRGSSYEQYF. CDR3 in DNA: TGCAGTGCTAGGCGGGGGAGCTCCTACGAGCAGTACTTC. V gene TRBV20-1 combines with J gene TRBJ2-7; 7 bases agree with TRBD2. With V trimmed by 3 bases and J by 0 bases, 2 bases remained unmatched. Germline values: CDR1 DFQATT, CDR2 SNEGSKA (reference sequence). This CDR3 region has 13 residues.

This clonotype was seen ten or more times. V is TRBV10-3 and J is TRBJ2-5, with a possible D match to TRBD2 (6 bases). The CDR3 spans 14 residues. The V gene lost 2 bases and the J gene lost 5 bases, with 12 bases spanning the gap. Germline V gene sequence: CDR1 ENHRY, CDR2 SYGVKD. The CDR3, as DNA: TGTGCCATCAGTGAGGATACTAGCCGGGAGACCCAGTACTTC. Translated, it gives CAISEDTSRETQYF.

This clonotype was found many times. The CDR3, as DNA: TGCGCCAGCAGCCAAGAACCCCCCGGGGGGGCTTACGAGCAGTACTTC. Its translation is CASSQEPPGGAYEQYF. The chain links TRBV4-1 to TRBJ2-7, with TRBD2 matching over 8 bases. V was clipped by 0 bases and J by 4 bases; unmatched bases: 8. Germline V gene data show CDR1 as MGHRA and CDR2 as YSYEKL. The CDR3 is 16 residues long.

The rearrangement links TRBV20-1 to TRBJ2-7; D unresolved. From germline, CDR1 is DFQATT and CDR2 SNEGSKA (reference sequence). This CDR3 contains 11 residues. V shed 5 bases and J shed 3 bases, with 8 bases lying between them. The CDR3 nucleotides are TGCAGTGCTCTCTGGATCTACGAGCAGTACTTC. Translating gives CSALWIYEQYF.

This clonotype has at least ten counts. The V gene is TRBV7-3, the J gene TRBJ2-3; D call uncertain. Germline V gene data show CDR1 as SGHTA and CDR2 as FQGTGA. The CDR3 has 12 residues. V lost 3 bases to trimming and J lost 4 bases, with 5 bases between them. The CDR3 loop reads CASSFHPDTQYF. The CDR3 DNA reads TGTGCCAGCAGCTTCCACCCAGATACGCAGTATTTT.

This clonotype appeared many times. CDR3 amino acids: CASSSFGNSGANVLTF. CDR3 DNA: TGTGCCAGCAGCTCCTTCGGGAACTCTGGGGCCAACGTCCTGACTTTC. The V and J genes are TRBV7-2 and TRBJ2-6; TRBD2 might be the D (5 bases). Germline-derived CDR1 and CDR2 are SGHTA and FQGNSA. The ends were cut back, 4 bases at V and 0 bases at J, with 10 bases in the middle. There are 16 residues in the CDR3. Complete variable domain (other parts from reference TRBV7-2 and TRBJ2-6): GAGVSQSPSNKVTEKGKDVELRCDPISGHTALYWYRQSLGQGLEFLIYFQGNSAPDKSGLPSDRFSAERTGGSVSTLTIQRTQQEDSAVYLCASSSFGNSGANVLTFGAGSRLTVL.